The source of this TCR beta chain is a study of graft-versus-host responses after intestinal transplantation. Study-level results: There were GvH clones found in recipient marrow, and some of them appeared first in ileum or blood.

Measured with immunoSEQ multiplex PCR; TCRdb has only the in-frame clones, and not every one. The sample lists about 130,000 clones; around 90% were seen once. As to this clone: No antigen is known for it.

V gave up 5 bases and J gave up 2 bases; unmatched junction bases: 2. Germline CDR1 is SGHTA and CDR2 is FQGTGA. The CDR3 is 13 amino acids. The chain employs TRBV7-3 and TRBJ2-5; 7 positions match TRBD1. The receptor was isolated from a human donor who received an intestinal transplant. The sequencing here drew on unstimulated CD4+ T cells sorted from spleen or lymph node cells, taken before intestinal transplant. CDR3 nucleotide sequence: TGTGCCAGCAGCGGGACAGCACAAGAGACCCAGTACTTC. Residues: CASSGTAQETQYF.